This note documents a single T cell receptor (beta chain) sequence. Its specificity is not known. These data originate in a study of cytomegalovirus exposure and HLA in healthy donors. Study-wide points: Cytomegalovirus-associated TCR beta chains were listed, numbering around 150. Among the CMV-associated chains, three were confirmed in vitro as specific for CMV antigens.

These donors were members of the roughly 110-subject validation cohort, a group separate from the roughly 670-subject first cohort. Repertoires were generated with immunoSEQ multiplex PCR, while TCRdb's copy carries only in-frame clones and drops some. In the table there are a few hundred thousand clones, over 70% of which are singletons. Between the trimmed V and J ends, which lost 5 bases and 0 bases, there was a span of 22 bases. Germline V CDR1 and CDR2: SEHNR, FQNEAQ (reference sequence). This CDR3 contains 18 residues. This chain uses TRBV7-9 with TRBJ1-2, with D perhaps matching TRBD1 (5 bases). The sequenced material came from PBMCs. This clonotype was obtained from a woman aged 25-40 years in good health and CMV-seropositive. The chain's CDR3 is CASSLPNRGSITNYGYTF. The DNA of the CDR3 is TGTGCCAGCAGCCTACCTAACCGGGGCTCGATAACTAACTATGGCTACACCTTC.